The rows below give T cell receptor beta chains drawn from one sample of a study of cytomegalovirus exposure and HLA in healthy donors. Method: immunoSEQ multiplex PCR; TCRdb's copy keeps in-frame clones and lacks some. The sample lists some 180,000 clones, 70% to 80% occurring once. Sequencing input: PBMCs. The receptor source for this set is a man aged 18 to 29 in good health and CMV-seronegative. Each CDR3 is given with its conserved first and last residue. The D gene is left open where the match is weak. Expanded clones get a size class; other rows say once, few or many, or leave the size out.

>-|TRBJ1-4|TRBV5-1|TRBD1
CASSTGQGLEKLFF
TGCGCCAGCAGCACGGGACAGGGGTTAGAAAAACTGTTTTTT
>-|TRBJ1-2|TRBV29-1|-
CSATVNYGYTF
TGCAGCGCGACAGTTAACTATGGCTACACCTTC
>few|TRBJ2-7|TRBV28|TRBD2
CASSSHGLAGDEQYF
TGTGCCAGCAGTAGCCATGGGCTAGCGGGAGACGAGCAGTACTTC
>once|TRBJ2-7|TRBV5-1|-
CASSSAYEQYF
TGCGCCAGCAGCTCTGCCTACGAGCAGTACTTC
>-|TRBJ2-7|TRBV15|TRBD2
CATSRGGTSGIEQYF
TGTGCCACCAGCAGAGGTGGGACTAGCGGCATCGAGCAGTACTTC
>-|TRBJ2-7|TRBV27|TRBD1
CASGTAYEQYF
TGTGCCAGCGGGACAGCCTACGAGCAGTACTTC
>-|TRBJ2-2|TRBV10-3|TRBD2
CAITSHPSGATGELFF
TGTGCCATCACTAGCCACCCTAGCGGGGCGACCGGGGAGCTGTTTTTT
>-|TRBJ2-3|TRBV11-2|-
CASTEIAVGDTQYF
TGTGCCAGCACCGAAATAGCGGTGGGGGATACGCAGTATTTT
>-|TRBJ1-5|TRBV6-1|-
CASTPQAGVDQPQHF
TGTGCCAGCACGCCGCAGGCGGGGGTCGATCAGCCCCAGCATTTT
>-|TRBJ1-1|TRBV7-9|-
CASSYLLGVAFF
TGTGCCAGCAGCTACCTTTTGGGCGTGGCTTTCTTT
>few|TRBJ1-3|TRBV28|TRBD1
CASSLGGMGNTIYF
TGTGCCAGTTCCTTAGGGGGCATGGGAAACACCATATATTTT
>-|TRBJ1-2|TRBV11-2|TRBD1
CASSLAGTGFYGYTF
TGTGCCAGCAGCTTAGCAGGGACAGGGTTCTATGGCTACACCTTC
>-|TRBJ1-6|TRBV27|-
CASTSSSGPSGTLHF
TGTGCCAGCACCTCCTCGTCCGGACCCTCCGGGACCCTCCACTTT
>once|TRBJ2-1|TRBV6-5|-
CASNTAGRGNEQFF
TGTGCCAGCAATACCGCAGGACGGGGGAATGAGCAGTTCTTC
>few|TRBJ1-1|TRBV27|TRBD1
CASRGQGGTEAFF
TGTGCCAGCAGGGGACAGGGGGGCACTGAAGCTTTCTTT
>-|TRBJ2-1|TRBV5-6|TRBD1
CASSSPFGQGSYNEQFF
TGTGCCAGCAGCTCTCCCTTCGGACAGGGGTCCTACAATGAGCAGTTCTTC
>-|TRBJ1-2|TRBV4-1|-
CASSQAGSGGIGYGYTF
TGCGCCAGCAGCCAAGCGGGATCCGGGGGGATTGGCTATGGCTACACCTTC
>-|TRBJ1-2|TRBV5-1|-
CASREGSGGYTF
TGCGCCAGCAGGGAGGGATCTGGCGGCTACACCTTC
>-|TRBJ1-4|TRBV7-9|-
CASSPTFTRGEKLFF
TGTGCCAGCAGCCCAACCTTTACACGCGGGGAAAAACTGTTTTTT
>-|TRBJ1-2|TRBV19|-
CATTFAYGYTF
TGTGCCACTACGTTCGCTTATGGCTACACCTTC
>-|TRBJ2-7|TRBV11-1|-
CASSSQRGNYEQYF
TGTGCCAGCAGCTCACAACGGGGGAACTACGAGCAGTACTTC
>-|TRBJ2-1|TRBV27|-
CASSLRLDYNEQFF
TGTGCCAGCAGTTTAAGACTAGACTACAATGAGCAGTTCTTC
>-|TRBJ2-1|TRBV30|TRBD2
CAWNYGTSGVNEQFF
TGTGCCTGGAATTACGGGACTAGCGGGGTTAATGAGCAGTTCTTC
>-|TRBJ1-5|TRBV7-3|-
CASSIGVNQPQHF
TGTGCCAGCAGTATCGGGGTCAATCAGCCCCAGCATTTT
>-|TRBJ1-1|TRBV5-4|-
CASNPVGRGAEAFF
TGTGCCAGCAACCCGGTCGGACGGGGGGCTGAAGCTTTCTTT
>-|TRBJ2-5|TRBV7-8|-
CAVGGHETQYF
TGTGCCGTCGGGGGGCACGAGACCCAGTACTTC
>-|TRBJ2-7|TRBV5-1|-
CASSPDSTGNQYF
TGCGCCAGCAGCCCGGACTCGACGGGGAATCAGTACTTC
>-|TRBJ1-1|TRBV19|-
CASSIYGNTEAFF
TGTGCCAGTAGTATCTACGGGAACACTGAAGCTTTCTTT
>-|TRBJ2-7|TRBV6-6|TRBD1
CASNAGTGGRMDF
TGTGCCAGCAATGCCGGGACAGGGGGCAGGATGGACTTC
>once|TRBJ2-5|TRBV10-1|-
CASSESLQETQYF
TGCGCCAGCAGTGAGTCACTTCAAGAGACCCAGTACTTC
>-|TRBJ2-3|TRBV5-6|-
CASSPLGARPWDTQYF
TGTGCCAGCAGCCCATTGGGGGCCCGACCTTGGGATACGCAGTATTTT
>-|TRBJ2-5|TRBV7-9|-
CASSLSTGQETQYF
TGTGCCAGCAGCTTAAGTACGGGCCAAGAGACCCAGTACTTC
>-|TRBJ2-1|TRBV7-9|-
CASSPYNEQFF
TGTGCCAGCAGCCCGTACAATGAGCAGTTCTTC
>-|TRBJ2-3|TRBV5-4|-
CASSPAGADTQYF
TGTGCCAGCAGCCCGGCAGGGGCAGATACGCAGTATTTT
>-|TRBJ1-2|TRBV28|-
CASSLSRPGYTF
TGTGCCAGCAGTTTAAGCAGGCCCGGCTACACCTTC
>once|TRBJ1-1|TRBV10-3|TRBD1
CAISGTGGTEAFF
TGTGCCATCAGTGGGACAGGGGGCACTGAAGCTTTCTTT
>few|TRBJ1-2|TRBV15|TRBD1
CATSRRPRDRGGYTF
TGTGCCACCAGCAGAAGACCTCGGGACAGGGGAGGCTACACCTTC
>-|TRBJ1-5|TRBV27|TRBD1
CASRDREGSNQPQHF
TGTGCCAGCAGGGACAGGGAAGGTAGCAATCAGCCCCAGCATTTT
>few|TRBJ1-2|TRBV4-1|-
CASSFQGSVGYTF
TGCGCCAGCAGCTTTCAGGGGAGCGTGGGCTACACCTTC
>few|TRBJ2-1|TRBV9|-
CASSVEGRELNEQFF
TGTGCCAGCAGCGTAGAGGGCAGGGAACTCAATGAGCAGTTCTTC
>few|TRBJ1-3|TRBV29-1|TRBD1
CSALQGSGNTIYF
TGCAGCGCACTACAGGGGTCTGGAAACACCATATATTTT
>-|TRBJ1-6|TRBV27|TRBD1
CASSMGTGGNSPLHF
TGTGCCAGCAGTATGGGGACAGGGGGGAATTCACCCCTCCACTTT